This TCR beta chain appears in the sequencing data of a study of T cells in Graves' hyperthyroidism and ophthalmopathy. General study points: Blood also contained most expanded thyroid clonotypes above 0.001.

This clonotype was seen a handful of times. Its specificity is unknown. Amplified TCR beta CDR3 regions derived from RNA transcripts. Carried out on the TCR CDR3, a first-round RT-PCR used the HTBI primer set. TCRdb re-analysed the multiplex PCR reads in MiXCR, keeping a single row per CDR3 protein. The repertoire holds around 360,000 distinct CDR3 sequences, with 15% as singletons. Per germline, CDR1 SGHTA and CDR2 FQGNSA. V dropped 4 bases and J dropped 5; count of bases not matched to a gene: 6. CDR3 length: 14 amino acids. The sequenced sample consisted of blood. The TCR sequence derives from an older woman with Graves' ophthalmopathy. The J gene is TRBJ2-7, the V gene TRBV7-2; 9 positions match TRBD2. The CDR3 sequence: CASSYVAGAHEQYF. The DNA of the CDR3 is TGTGCCAGCAGCTATGTAGCGGGAGCCCACGAGCAGTACTTC.